Listed below are T cell receptor beta chains from one sample, sequenced in a study of OX40 agonist ivuxolimab in advanced cancers. This table comes from immunoSEQ multiplex PCR, and its TCRdb copy is limited to in-frame clones, with some not included. The sample has 55,000 to 90,000 clones, 75% to 90% seen once. The sample was CD4+ or CD8+ T cells sorted from blood, taken in a trial of the OX40 agonist ivuxolimab. All receptors come from an adult with an advanced solid tumor such as melanoma, head and neck, liver or kidney cancer. The CDR3 runs from the conserved cysteine through the conserved F or W. A D gene is named only where the DNA matches it firmly. Size is stated for part of the rows, as once, few or many counts, or as a class when the clone is expanded.

clone size: -
V gene: TRBV10-2
D gene: TRBD2
J gene: TRBJ2-7
CDR3 protein: CASTHLRRGSPYYEQYF
CDR3 DNA: TGCGCCAGCACCCACCTTCGGCGGGGGTCCCCCTACTACGAGCAGTACTTC

clone size: -
V gene: TRBV6-1
D gene: -
J gene: TRBJ1-4
CDR3 protein: CASSEIRTPSGEKLFF
CDR3 DNA: TGTGCCAGCAGTGAAATCCGGACTCCAAGCGGTGAAAAACTGTTTTTT

clone size: -
V gene: TRBV19
D gene: -
J gene: TRBJ2-7
CDR3 protein: CASSFPGTSVEQYF
CDR3 DNA: TGTGCCAGTAGTTTCCCCGGGACTTCCGTGGAGCAGTACTTC

clone size: -
V gene: TRBV5-1
D gene: TRBD1
J gene: TRBJ1-6
CDR3 protein: CASSLGTERNSPLHF
CDR3 DNA: TGCGCCAGCAGCTTAGGGACAGAAAGAAATTCACCCCTCCACTTT

clone size: -
V gene: TRBV4-1
D gene: -
J gene: TRBJ1-5
CDR3 protein: CASNWVWGSNQPQHF
CDR3 DNA: TGCGCCAGCAATTGGGTGTGGGGGAGCAATCAGCCCCAGCATTTT

clone size: few
V gene: TRBV5-6
D gene: TRBD1
J gene: TRBJ1-4
CDR3 protein: CASSPGTGRGEKLFF
CDR3 DNA: TGTGCCAGCAGCCCCGGGACAGGGAGGGGTGAAAAACTGTTTTTT

clone size: -
V gene: TRBV14
D gene: TRBD1
J gene: TRBJ1-6
CDR3 protein: CASSGDRGNSPLHF
CDR3 DNA: TGTGCCAGCAGCGGCGACAGGGGGAATTCACCCCTCCACTTT

clone size: -
V gene: TRBV19
D gene: TRBD1
J gene: TRBJ1-3
CDR3 protein: CATSPGTGSGNTIYF
CDR3 DNA: TGTGCCACCAGTCCCGGGACAGGCTCTGGAAACACCATATATTTT

clone size: -
V gene: TRBV5-1
D gene: TRBD2
J gene: TRBJ2-2
CDR3 protein: CASSLDASGTGELFF
CDR3 DNA: TGCGCCAGCAGCTTGGACGCTAGCGGCACCGGGGAGCTGTTTTTT

clone size: -
V gene: TRBV18
D gene: -
J gene: TRBJ1-5
CDR3 protein: CASSPSLDQPQHF
CDR3 DNA: TGTGCCAGCTCACCAAGTCTTGATCAGCCCCAGCATTTT

clone size: -
V gene: TRBV10-3
D gene: -
J gene: TRBJ1-2
CDR3 protein: CAITHRDGYTF
CDR3 DNA: TGTGCCATCACTCACAGGGACGGCTACACCTTC

clone size: -
V gene: TRBV28
D gene: -
J gene: TRBJ2-1
CDR3 protein: CASTPGPGRGYNEQFF
CDR3 DNA: TGTGCCAGCACCCCGGGCCCAGGGAGAGGCTACAATGAGCAGTTCTTC

clone size: -
V gene: TRBV5-6
D gene: TRBD1
J gene: TRBJ1-2
CDR3 protein: CASSHRDRAGGYTF
CDR3 DNA: TGTGCCAGCAGCCACCGGGACAGGGCGGGCGGCTACACCTTC

clone size: -
V gene: TRBV5-1
D gene: TRBD1
J gene: TRBJ1-6
CDR3 protein: CASSWTGANSPLHF
CDR3 DNA: TGCGCCAGCAGCTGGACAGGGGCTAATTCACCCCTCCACTTT